The clone carrying this T cell receptor (beta chain) was observed a few times. The antigen is undetermined. With V trimmed by 5 bases and J by 8 bases, 2 bases remained unmatched. CDR1 MNHEY and CDR2 SVGEGT come from the germline V gene. CDR3 length: 13 residues. This sample was included in a study of T-cell memory formation after mild COVID-19. TCRdb re-analysed the 5' RACE reads in MiXCR, keeping a single row per CDR3 protein. The table has a few hundred thousand distinct CDR3 sequences, 27% seen once. Study-wide findings and caveats: Pre-infection memory contained some responding clones, which suggested that cross-reactive memory had joined.

The chain links TRBV6-2 or TRBV6-3 to TRBJ2-1, with TRBD1 matching over 11 bases. The source material was PBMCs or a T cell subset sorted from them (not recorded which). The clonotype was recovered from an adult woman who had mild COVID-19 (a few samples of this study predate the infection). Cell type and time point are not known. This CDR3 is CASSGTGGHEQFF. CDR3 coding DNA: TGTGCCAGCAGTGGGACAGGGGGGCATGAGCAGTTCTTC.